This T cell receptor beta chain was found in a study of siplizumab effects on memory and regulatory T cells (dated by TCRdb to the late 2010s). Broadly, across the study: The study looked at the effect of siplizumab, an anti-CD2 antibody, on alloreactive T-cell subsets in allogeneic mixed lymphocyte reactions made from human PBMCs.

The paper's findings and limits, for the study overall: For roughly 75-97% of proliferating CD4+ or CD8+ clones, no naive or memory phenotype could be assigned. Unstimulated naive T cells appeared to be more diverse than memory T cells, and naive cells seemed to make a substantial contribution to the alloresponse. Siplizumab significantly reduced the cumulative frequency of alloreactive sequences traceable to unstimulated CD4+ memory T cells. Because sequences at frequencies below about 10^-5 were poorly captured, only a minor fraction of alloreactive clones could be mapped back to unstimulated subsets. Of the alloreactive CD4+ clones that could be mapped, the Treg-derived share averaged about 63% with siplizumab compared with around 25% in control reactions. The suppressive function of proliferating Tregs from siplizumab cultures was not functionally confirmed.

With regard to this clone: Its antigen has not been determined. No base-level quality is on record; no much larger clone is a single base apart.

Unstimulated CD4+ memory cells were also sequenced in three donor pairs, together with CD4+ naive, CD8+ TEMRA, CD8+ naive and CD8+ effector memory subsets. Sorted unstimulated T cells and proliferating T cells recovered from mixed lymphocyte reactions were subjected to TCRbeta CDR3 sequencing. Fresh whole blood from under 13 HLA-typed healthy donors was used as the source from which PBMCs were isolated. Receptors were amplified or captured by the immunoSEQ multiplex PCR assay. Approximately 100,000 TCR templates per sample were assayed on the deep sequencing platform. Genomic DNA extracted from sorted T cells was the material used for TCRbeta CDR3 sequencing. Concerning the study's data processing: The R programming language was used for clonal analysis of the TCRbeta CDR3 data. Comparing unstimulated samples against CFSE-low samples taken after the reaction was how alloreactive CD4+ and CD8+ clones were defined. By matching sequences to the repertoires of sorted unstimulated Treg and non-Treg cells, each alloreactive CD4+ clone was assigned a regulatory or non-regulatory origin. Imported from immuneACCESS, the table was reduced by TCRdb to in-frame sequences with V and J called. These copies leave out some clones; in studies compared against another copy, an unresolved V gene accounts for under half, and the cause of the remainder is not known. Clonal size and the V and J genes are those of that table, whereas D and trimming came from the DNA. The sample includes some 41,000 clones, with about 90% observed a single time. Jointly, the top ten make up roughly 0.23% of the sample.

There are 17 amino acids in the CDR3, from cysteine to phenylalanine inclusive. The CDR3 DNA has 51 bases and is translated from base 1. V lost 3 bases and J lost 4 bases; the stretch between them is 22 bases long. CDR1 and CDR2 were assigned from the germline V gene as KGHSH and LQKENI. This receptor was identified in a human donor in good health. The sequenced sample consisted of naive CD4+ T cells sorted from blood. This sample's cell subset or site label indicates: unstimulated naive T cells. The rearranged segments are TRBV18 and TRBJ2-7; D gene: possibly TRBD1, on 5 matching bases. The bases read TGTGCCAGCTCACCCTTCTTGACAGACCCCGTGGGGTACGAGCAGTACTTC. Translated, it gives CASSPFLTDPVGYEQYF.